The clone carrying this T cell receptor (beta chain) was detected only a few times. The antigen is undetermined. V lost 0 bases, J lost 0 bases, and 9 bases lay in between. The CDR3 is 15 amino acids. Germline values: CDR1 MNHEY, CDR2 SMNVEV (reference sequence). Samples of blood were obtained at baseline, on cycle 4 day 1, and on cycle 7 day 1. This sample stems from a study of OX40 agonist ivuxolimab in advanced cancers. Generated by immunoSEQ multiplex PCR, the TCRdb table keeps only in-frame clones and is missing some. Here the sample spans tens of thousands of clones, 79% being singletons. Study-level points and caveats: In the 0.1-3.0 mg/kg groups, partial responders showed among the lowest expansion. Among T cells, CD8+ cells averaged more expanded clones than CD4+ cells.

The rearrangement uses TRBV27 and TRBJ2-7, with no clear D. The origin of this receptor is an adult with an advanced solid tumor such as melanoma, head and neck, liver or kidney cancer. This sample comprised CD4+ or CD8+ T cells sorted from blood, obtained in a trial of the OX40 agonist ivuxolimab. The CDR3 loop reads CASSLSSDNSYEQYF. CDR3 nucleotides: TGTGCCAGCAGTTTATCGAGCGACAACTCCTACGAGCAGTACTTC.